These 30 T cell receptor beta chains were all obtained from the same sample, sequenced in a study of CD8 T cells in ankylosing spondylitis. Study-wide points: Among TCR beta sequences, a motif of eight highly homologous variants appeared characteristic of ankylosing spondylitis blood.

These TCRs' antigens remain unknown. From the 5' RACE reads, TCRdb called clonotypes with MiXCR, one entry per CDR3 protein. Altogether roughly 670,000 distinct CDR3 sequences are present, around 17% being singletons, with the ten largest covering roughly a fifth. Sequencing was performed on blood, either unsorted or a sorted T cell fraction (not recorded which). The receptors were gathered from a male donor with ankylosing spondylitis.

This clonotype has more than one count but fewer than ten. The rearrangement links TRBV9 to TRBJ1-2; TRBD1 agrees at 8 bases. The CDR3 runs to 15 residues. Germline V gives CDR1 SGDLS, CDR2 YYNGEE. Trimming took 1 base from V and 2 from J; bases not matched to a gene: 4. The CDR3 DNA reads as TGTGCCAGCAGCGTAAAAGCAGGGGGCAACTATGGCTACACCTTC. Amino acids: CASSVKAGGNYGYTF.

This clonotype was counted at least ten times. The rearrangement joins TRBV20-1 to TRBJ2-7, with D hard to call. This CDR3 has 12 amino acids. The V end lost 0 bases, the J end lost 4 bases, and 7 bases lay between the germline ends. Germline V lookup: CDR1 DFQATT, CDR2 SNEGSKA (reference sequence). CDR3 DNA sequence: TGCAGTGCTAGAGATTTAAGTTACGAGCAGTACTTC. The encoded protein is CSARDLSYEQYF.

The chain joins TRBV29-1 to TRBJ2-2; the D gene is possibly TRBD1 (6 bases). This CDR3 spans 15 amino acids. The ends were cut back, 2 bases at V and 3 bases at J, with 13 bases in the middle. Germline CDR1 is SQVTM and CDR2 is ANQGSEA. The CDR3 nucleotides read TGCAGCGTTGAATTTACAGGGTTGGACACCGGGGAGCTGTTTTTT. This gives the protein CSVEFTGLDTGELFF.

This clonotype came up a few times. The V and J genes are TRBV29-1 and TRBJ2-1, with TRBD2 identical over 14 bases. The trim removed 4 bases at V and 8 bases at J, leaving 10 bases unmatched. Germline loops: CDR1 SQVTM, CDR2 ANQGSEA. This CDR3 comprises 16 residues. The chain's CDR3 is CSVVGLAGALVDEQFF. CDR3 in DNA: TGCAGCGTTGTGGGACTAGCGGGAGCTTTAGTCGATGAGCAGTTCTTC.

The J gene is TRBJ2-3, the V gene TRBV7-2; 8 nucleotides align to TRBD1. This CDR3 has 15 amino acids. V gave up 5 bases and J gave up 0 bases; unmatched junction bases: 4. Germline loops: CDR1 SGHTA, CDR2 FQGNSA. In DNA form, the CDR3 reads TGTGCCAGCAGCCCCAGGGGGCCTAGCACAGATACGCAGTATTTT. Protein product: CASSPRGPSTDTQYF.

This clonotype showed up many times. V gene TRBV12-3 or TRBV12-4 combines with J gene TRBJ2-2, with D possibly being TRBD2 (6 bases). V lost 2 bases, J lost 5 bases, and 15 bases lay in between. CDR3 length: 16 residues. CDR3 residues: CASSLLGPAGTGELFF. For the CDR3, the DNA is TGTGCCAGCAGTTTACTGGGCCCCGCGGGGACCGGGGAGCTGTTTTTT.

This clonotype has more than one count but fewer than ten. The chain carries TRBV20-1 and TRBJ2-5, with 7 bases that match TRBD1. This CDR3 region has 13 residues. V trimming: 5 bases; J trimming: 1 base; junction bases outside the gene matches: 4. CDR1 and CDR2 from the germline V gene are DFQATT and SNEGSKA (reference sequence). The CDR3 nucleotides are TGCAGTGCTCAAGGACAGGTCCAAGAGACCCAGTACTTC. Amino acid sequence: CSAQGQVQETQYF.

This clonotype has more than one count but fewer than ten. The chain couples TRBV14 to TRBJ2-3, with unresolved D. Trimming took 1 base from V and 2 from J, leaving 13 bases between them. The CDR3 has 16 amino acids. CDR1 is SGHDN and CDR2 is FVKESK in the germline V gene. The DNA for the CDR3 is TGTGCCAGCAGCCAAGGGAGCGCTCTAATCACAGATACGCAGTATTTT. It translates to CASSQGSALITDTQYF.

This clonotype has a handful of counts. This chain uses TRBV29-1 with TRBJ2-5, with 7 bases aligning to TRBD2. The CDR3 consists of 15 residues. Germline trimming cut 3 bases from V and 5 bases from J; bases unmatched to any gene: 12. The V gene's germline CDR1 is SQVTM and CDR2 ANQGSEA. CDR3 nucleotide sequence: TGCAGCGTTGAGGGGGGGACGTTACGGGAGGAGACCCAGTACTTC. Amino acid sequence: CSVEGGTLREETQYF.

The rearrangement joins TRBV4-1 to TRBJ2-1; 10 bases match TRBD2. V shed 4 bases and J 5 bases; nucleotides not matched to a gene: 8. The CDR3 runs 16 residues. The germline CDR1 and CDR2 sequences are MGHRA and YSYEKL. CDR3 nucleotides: TGCGCCAGCAGCCGCGAGGGGACTAGCGTAAACAATGAGCAGTTCTTC. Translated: CASSREGTSVNNEQFF.

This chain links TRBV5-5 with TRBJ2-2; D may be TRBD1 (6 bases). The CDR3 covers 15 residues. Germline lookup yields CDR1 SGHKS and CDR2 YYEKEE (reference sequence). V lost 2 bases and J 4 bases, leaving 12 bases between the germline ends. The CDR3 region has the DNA TGTGCCAGCAGCTTTTGGGACACCCTCACCGGGGAGCTGTTTTTT. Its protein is CASSFWDTLTGELFF.

The CDR3 DNA sequence: TGTGCCAGCAGCCATTTTGCGGGGGGTCTTGTAGATACGCAGTATTTT. It is translated as CASSHFAGGLVDTQYF. The gene calls are TRBV13 and TRBJ2-3; 8 bases line up with TRBD2. Germline trimming cut 5 bases from V and 5 bases from J; bases unmatched to any gene: 12. CDR1 PRHDT and CDR2 FYEKMQ come from the germline V gene (reference sequence). The CDR3 contains 16 residues.

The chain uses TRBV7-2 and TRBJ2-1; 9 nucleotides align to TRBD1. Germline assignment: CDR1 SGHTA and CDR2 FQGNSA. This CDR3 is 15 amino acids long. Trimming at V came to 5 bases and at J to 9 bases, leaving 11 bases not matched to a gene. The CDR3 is CASSRTGAEGGEQFF. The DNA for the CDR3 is TGTGCCAGCAGCCGGACAGGGGCGGAGGGTGGTGAGCAGTTCTTC.

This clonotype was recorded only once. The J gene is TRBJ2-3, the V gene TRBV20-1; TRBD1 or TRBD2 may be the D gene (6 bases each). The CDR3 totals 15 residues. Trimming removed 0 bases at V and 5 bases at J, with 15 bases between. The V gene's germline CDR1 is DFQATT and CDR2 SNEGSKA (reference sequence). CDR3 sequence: CSARDPGEVRDTQYF. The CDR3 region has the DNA TGCAGTGCTAGAGATCCAGGGGAGGTTAGAGATACGCAGTATTTT.

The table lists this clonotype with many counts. In DNA, the CDR3 is TGTGCCATCGACGGGGGCCGAAGCACAGATACGCAGTATTTT. Translating gives CAIDGGRSTDTQYF. V and J are TRBV10-3 and TRBJ2-3; tentatively, D is TRBD1 or TRBD2 (6 bases each). Germline CDR1 reads ENHRY; CDR2 reads SYGVKD. V was shortened by 8 bases and J by 0 bases, with 12 bases between the two germline ends. The CDR3 sequence is 14 residues long.

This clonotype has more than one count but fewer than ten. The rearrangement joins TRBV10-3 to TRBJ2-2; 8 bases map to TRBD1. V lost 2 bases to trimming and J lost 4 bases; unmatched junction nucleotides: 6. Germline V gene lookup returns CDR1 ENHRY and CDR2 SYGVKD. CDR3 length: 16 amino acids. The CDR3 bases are TGTGCCATCAGTGAGATGGGACAGGTTACCACCGGGGAGCTGTTTTTT. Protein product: CAISEMGQVTTGELFF.

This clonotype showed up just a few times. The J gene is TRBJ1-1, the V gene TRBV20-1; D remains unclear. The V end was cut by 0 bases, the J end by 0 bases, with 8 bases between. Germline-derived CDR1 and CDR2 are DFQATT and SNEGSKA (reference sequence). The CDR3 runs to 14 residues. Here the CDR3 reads CSARDLRVNTEAFF. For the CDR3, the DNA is TGCAGTGCTAGAGATCTTCGGGTGAACACTGAAGCTTTCTTT.

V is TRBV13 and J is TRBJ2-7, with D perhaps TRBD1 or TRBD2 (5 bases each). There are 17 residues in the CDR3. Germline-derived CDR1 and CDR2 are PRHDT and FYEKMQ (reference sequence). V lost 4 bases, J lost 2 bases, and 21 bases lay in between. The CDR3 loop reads CASSSTTTGLLTYEQYF. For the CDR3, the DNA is TGTGCCAGCAGCTCAACGACCACAGGACTTCTTACCTACGAGCAGTACTTC.

The DNA of the CDR3 is TGTGCCAGTAGTATTGATTCGAGCTATCCGCTGAACACCGGGGAGCTGTTTTTT. Encoded protein: CASSIDSSYPLNTGELFF. The chain employs TRBV19 and TRBJ2-2, with D uncertain. Germline V gives CDR1 LNHDA, CDR2 SQIVND (reference sequence). This CDR3 has 18 residues. V was clipped by 3 bases and J by 1 base, with 18 bases between them.

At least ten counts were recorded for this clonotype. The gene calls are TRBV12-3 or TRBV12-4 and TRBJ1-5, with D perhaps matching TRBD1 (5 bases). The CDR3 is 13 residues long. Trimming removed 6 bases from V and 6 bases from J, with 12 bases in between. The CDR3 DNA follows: TGTGCCAGCAGGCAAGGGGCTGGTCAGCCCCAGCATTTT. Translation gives CASRQGAGQPQHF.

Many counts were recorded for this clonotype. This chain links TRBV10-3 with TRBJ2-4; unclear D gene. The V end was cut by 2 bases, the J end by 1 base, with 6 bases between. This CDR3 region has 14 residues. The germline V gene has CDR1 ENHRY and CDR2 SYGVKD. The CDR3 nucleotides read TGTGCCATCAGTGAGCTGGGGGCCAAAAACATTCAGTACTTC. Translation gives CAISELGAKNIQYF.

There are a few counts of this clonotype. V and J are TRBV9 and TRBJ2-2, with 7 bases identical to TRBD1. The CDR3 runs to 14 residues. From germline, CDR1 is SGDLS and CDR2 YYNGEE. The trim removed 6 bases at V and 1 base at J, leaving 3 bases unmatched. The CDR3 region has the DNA TGTGCCAGCACCCGGACAGGGAACACCGGGGAGCTGTTTTTT. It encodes CASTRTGNTGELFF.

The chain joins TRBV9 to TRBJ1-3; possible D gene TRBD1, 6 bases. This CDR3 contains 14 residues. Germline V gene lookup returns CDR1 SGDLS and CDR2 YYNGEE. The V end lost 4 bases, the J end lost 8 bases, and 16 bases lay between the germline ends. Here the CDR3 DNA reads TGTGCCAGCAGCTCCGGGACATCAGAGGACACCATATATTTT. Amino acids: CASSSGTSEDTIYF.

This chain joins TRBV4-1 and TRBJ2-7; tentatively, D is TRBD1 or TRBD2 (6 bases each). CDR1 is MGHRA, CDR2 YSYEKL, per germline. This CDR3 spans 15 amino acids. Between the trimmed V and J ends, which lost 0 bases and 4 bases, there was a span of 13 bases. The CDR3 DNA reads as TGCGCCAGCAGCCAAGACGGGGGACACGGATACGAGCAGTACTTC. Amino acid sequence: CASSQDGGHGYEQYF.

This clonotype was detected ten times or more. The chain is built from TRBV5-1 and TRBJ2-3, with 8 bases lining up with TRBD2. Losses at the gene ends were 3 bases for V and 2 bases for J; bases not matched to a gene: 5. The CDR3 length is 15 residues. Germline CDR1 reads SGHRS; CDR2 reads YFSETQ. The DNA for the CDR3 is TGCGCCAGCAGCTCTGTAGCGGGGTTCACAGATACGCAGTATTTT. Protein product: CASSSVAGFTDTQYF.

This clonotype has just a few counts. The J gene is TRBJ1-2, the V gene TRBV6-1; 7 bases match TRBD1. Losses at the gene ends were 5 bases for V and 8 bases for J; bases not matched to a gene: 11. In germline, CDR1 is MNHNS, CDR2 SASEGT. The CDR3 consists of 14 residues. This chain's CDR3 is CASSPLNRGGGYTF. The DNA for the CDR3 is TGTGCCAGCAGTCCTCTTAACAGGGGAGGCGGCTACACCTTC.

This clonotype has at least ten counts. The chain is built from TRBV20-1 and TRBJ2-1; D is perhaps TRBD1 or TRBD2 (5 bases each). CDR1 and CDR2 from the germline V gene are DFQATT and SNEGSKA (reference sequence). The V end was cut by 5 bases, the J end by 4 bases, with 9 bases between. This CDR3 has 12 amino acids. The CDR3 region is CSAQGVYNEQFF. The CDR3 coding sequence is TGCAGTGCTCAGGGAGTTTACAATGAGCAGTTCTTC.

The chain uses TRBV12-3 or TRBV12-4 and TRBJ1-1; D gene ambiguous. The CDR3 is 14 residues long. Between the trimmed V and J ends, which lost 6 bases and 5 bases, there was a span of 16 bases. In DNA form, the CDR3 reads TGTGCCAGCAGAGCTCAACGAATCAGAACTGAAGCTTTCTTT. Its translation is CASRAQRIRTEAFF.

For the CDR3, the DNA is TGTGCCACCAGTGACCGGACAGGGGGGATCAATGAGCAGTTCTTC. It is translated as CATSDRTGGINEQFF. The chain carries TRBV24-1 and TRBJ2-1; 10 positions match TRBD1. Germline V CDR1 and CDR2: KGHDR, SFDVKD. V gave up 4 bases and J gave up 6 bases; unmatched junction bases: 5. This CDR3 spans 15 amino acids.

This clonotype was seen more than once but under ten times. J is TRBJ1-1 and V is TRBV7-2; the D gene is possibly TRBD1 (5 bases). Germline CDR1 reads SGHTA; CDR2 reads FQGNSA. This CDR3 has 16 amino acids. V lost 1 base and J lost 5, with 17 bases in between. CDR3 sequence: CASSLDFVGAGTEAFF. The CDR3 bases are TGTGCCAGCAGCTTAGATTTTGTTGGGGCAGGGACTGAAGCTTTCTTT.